This TCR beta chain appears in the sequencing data of a study of T cell repertoires in cytomegalovirus infection. Across the study: Based on public TCR beta signatures, there were indications of CMV infection and of a matching HLA type.

Study conclusions and caveats: CMV carriers having the relevant HLA were flagged by cumulative public TCR beta family frequency.

Trimming shortened V by 5 bases and J by 1 base, and 11 bases separated the two germline ends. Germline-derived CDR1 and CDR2 are MDHEN and SYDVKM. There are 14 residues in the CDR3. This clonotype was seen more than once but under ten times. Its antigen remains unknown. Via MiXCR, TCRdb re-called the reads, giving one row per CDR3 protein. The sample holds roughly 170,000 distinct CDR3 sequences, less than 25% seen once. The clonotype comes from a human donor in good health (CMV status not recorded). Some clones in this sample may be carry-over from other donors' samples. The genes are TRBV28 and TRBJ2-5; a possible D gene is TRBD1 (6 bases). Sequencing was performed on CD8+ T cells from cultured PBMCs, taken from culture after CMV antigen stimulation. The DNA for the CDR3 is TGTGCCAGCAGTCTACAAGGGGGCCAAGAGACCCAGTACTTC. It yields the protein CASSLQGGQETQYF.